A selection of T cell receptor beta chains follows, all from one sample in a study of cytotoxic CD8 clonotypes in ibrutinib-treated CLL. Clones were sequenced by immunoSEQ multiplex PCR, and TCRdb holds only the in-frame ones, with some missing. Of roughly 220,000 clones listed, about four fifths are singletons. The material was PBMCs, obtained after 12 months of ibrutinib treatment. The origin of the receptors is a human donor with chronic lymphocytic leukemia. The CDR3 runs from the conserved cysteine through the conserved F or W. The order of the fields is clone size, V gene, J gene, D gene, CDR3 DNA, CDR3 protein. The D gene is left open where the match is weak. Part of the rows lack a size; the others show once, few, many or a class for expanded clones.

.,TRBV15,TRBJ2-3,.,TGTGCCACCAGCGACTACCCAGATACGCAGTATTTT,CATSDYPDTQYF
.,TRBV7-9,TRBJ2-7,.,TGTGCCAGCAGCAGCGGGCAGAGCTCCTACGAGCAGTACTTC,CASSSGQSSYEQYF
.,TRBV12-5,TRBJ1-2,.,TGTGCTAGTGGCCTCCAGACAGACTATGGCTACACCTTC,CASGLQTDYGYTF
.,TRBV7-2,TRBJ2-7,.,TGTGCCAGCAGCTTAAATTCCTACTCCTACGAGCAGTACTTC,CASSLNSYSYEQYF
.,TRBV4-1,TRBJ1-1,.,TGCGCCAGTGGCGGGGGGTTGAACACTGAAGCTTTCTTT,CASGGGLNTEAFF
few,TRBV6-1,TRBJ1-6,.,TGTGCCAGCTCCAATTTAGAGAATTCACCCCTCCACTTT,CASSNLENSPLHF
.,TRBV21-1,TRBJ2-2,.,TGTGCCAGCAGCAACCCCAGGGGGCGTACCGGGGAGCTGTTTTTT,CASSNPRGRTGELFF
.,TRBV14,TRBJ1-1,.,TGTGCCAGCAGCCAAGATCTGCCCTACCTTTCTGAAGCTTTCTTT,CASSQDLPYLSEAFF
.,TRBV7-9,TRBJ2-7,.,TGTGCCAGCAGCTTACGGGTCCCCACCGACGGTAGAATATACGAGCAGTACTTC,CASSLRVPTDGRIYEQYF
.,TRBV29-1,TRBJ1-1,.,TGCAGCGTTGATTCCCTTATGAACACTGAAGCTTTCTTT,CSVDSLMNTEAFF
.,TRBV27,TRBJ2-7,.,TGTGCCAGCAGTTTGGGCGACGAGCAGTACTTC,CASSLGDEQYF
.,TRBV6-1,TRBJ2-5,.,TGTGCCAGCAGGCCGGGACAAATCCGAGAGACCCAGTACTTC,CASRPGQIRETQYF
few,TRBV7-6,TRBJ1-2,TRBD1,TGTGCCAGCAGCCCGGGACAGGGGGCGCGGTCAGAGTACTATGGCTACACCTTC,CASSPGQGARSEYYGYTF
.,TRBV2,TRBJ1-1,TRBD1,TGTGCCAGCAGTAAACAGGGGGCTATGGGAACTGAAGCTTTCTTT,CASSKQGAMGTEAFF
.,TRBV7-9,TRBJ2-1,TRBD2,TGTGCCAGCAGCACTAGCGATGAGCAGTTCTTC,CASSTSDEQFF